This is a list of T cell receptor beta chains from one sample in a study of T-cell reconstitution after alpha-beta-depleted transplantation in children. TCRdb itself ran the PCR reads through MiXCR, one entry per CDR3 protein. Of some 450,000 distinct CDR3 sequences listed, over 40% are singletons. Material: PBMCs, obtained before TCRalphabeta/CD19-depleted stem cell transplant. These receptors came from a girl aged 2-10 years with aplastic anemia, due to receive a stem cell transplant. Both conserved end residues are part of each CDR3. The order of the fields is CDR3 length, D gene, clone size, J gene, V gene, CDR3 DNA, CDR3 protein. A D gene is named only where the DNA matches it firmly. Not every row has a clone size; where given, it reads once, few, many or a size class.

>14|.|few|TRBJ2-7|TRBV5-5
TGTGCCAGCAGCCGGGACTGGGGGGCCTACGAGCAGTACTTC
CASSRDWGAYEQYF
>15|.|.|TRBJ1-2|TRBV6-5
TGTGCCAGCAGTTACTCTTTCACTCAACGGGCTGGCTACACCTTC
CASSYSFTQRAGYTF
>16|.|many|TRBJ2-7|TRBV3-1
TGTGCCAGCAGCCAAGATGTTGGGCAGCTCTCCTACGAGCAGTACTTC
CASSQDVGQLSYEQYF
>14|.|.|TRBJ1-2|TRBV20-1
TGCAGTGCTAGCCTTACAGGGCTAGGGGGTGGCTACACCTTC
CSASLTGLGGGYTF
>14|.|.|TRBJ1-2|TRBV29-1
TGCAGCGTGGGAAATCCGGGCCAGAACTATGGCTACACCTTC
CSVGNPGQNYGYTF
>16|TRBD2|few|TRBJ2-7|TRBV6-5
TGTGCCAGCAGTTACTCGGGAGGGAGGGGCTCCGACGAGCAGTACTTC
CASSYSGGRGSDEQYF
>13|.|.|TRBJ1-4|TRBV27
TGTGCCAGCAGTAGGGCAGGACGGCAAAAACTGTTTTTT
CASSRAGRQKLFF
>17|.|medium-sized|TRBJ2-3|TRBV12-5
TGTGCTAGTGGTCCGCGCAACTCCGCCAGGGGCACAGATACGCAGTATTTT
CASGPRNSARGTDTQYF
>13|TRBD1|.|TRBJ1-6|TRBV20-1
TGCAGTGCACGGACAGGAGCGTACTCACCCCTCCACTTT
CSARTGAYSPLHF
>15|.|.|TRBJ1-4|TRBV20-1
TGCAGTGCTAGAGTATCGGGGGATGGTAGTGGAAAACTGTTTTTT
CSARVSGDGSGKLFF
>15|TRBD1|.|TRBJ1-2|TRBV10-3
TGTGCCATCAGTGAGTCGTCAGGGGGCAGTCACGGCTACACCTTC
CAISESSGGSHGYTF
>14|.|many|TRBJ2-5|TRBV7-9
TGTGCCAGCAGCTTATGGCAGATTGGAGAGACCCAGTACTTC
CASSLWQIGETQYF
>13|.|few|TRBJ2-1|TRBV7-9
TGTGCCAGCAGCGCCCCGGGGCGCGATGAGCAGTTCTTC
CASSAPGRDEQFF
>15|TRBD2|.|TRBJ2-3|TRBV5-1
TGCGCCAGCAGCGGACTAGTGGGCAGCACAGATACGCAGTATTTT
CASSGLVGSTDTQYF
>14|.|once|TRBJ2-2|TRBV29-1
TGCAGCGTTGGAGGGCCGGGTTGGACCGGGGAGCTGTTTTTT
CSVGGPGWTGELFF
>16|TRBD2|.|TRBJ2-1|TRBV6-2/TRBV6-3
TGTGCCAGCAGACAAACTCCGGGACTAGCGACCAATGAGCAGTTCTTC
CASRQTPGLATNEQFF
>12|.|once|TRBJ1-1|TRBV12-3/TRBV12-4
TGTGCCAGCGGGGGGTTCTGGACTGAAGCTTTCTTT
CASGGFWTEAFF
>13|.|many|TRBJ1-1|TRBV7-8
TGTGCCAGCAGCTTAGCGTGGGTGGGTGAAGCTTTCTTT
CASSLAWVGEAFF
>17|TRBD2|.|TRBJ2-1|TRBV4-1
TGCGCCAGCAGCCAAGAGAGTTCGAGCGGGAGGCTCAATGAGCAGTTCTTC
CASSQESSSGRLNEQFF
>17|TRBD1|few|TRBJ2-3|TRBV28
TGTGCCAGCAGTTTATCCGACAGGGTCGAATCTGCAGATACGCAGTATTTT
CASSLSDRVESADTQYF
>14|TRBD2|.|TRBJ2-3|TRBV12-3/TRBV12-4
TGTGCCGTGAGTTGGGGGGGTATCACAGATACGCAGTATTTT
CAVSWGGITDTQYF
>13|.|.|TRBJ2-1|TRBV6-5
TGTGCCAGCAGTTACGGCCAGTACAATGAGCAGTTCTTC
CASSYGQYNEQFF
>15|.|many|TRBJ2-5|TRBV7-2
TGTGCCAGCAGCTTAGTTTCAGTATCCTCAGAGACCCAGTACTTC
CASSLVSVSSETQYF
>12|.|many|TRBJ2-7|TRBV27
TGTGCCAGCAGTCCCCTGGGGTTCGAGCAGTACTTC
CASSPLGFEQYF
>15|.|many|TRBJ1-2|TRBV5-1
TGCGCCAGCAGCTTGGGACAGAGAACTAACTATGGCTACACCTTC
CASSLGQRTNYGYTF
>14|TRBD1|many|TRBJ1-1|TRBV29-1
TGCAGCGTTGTGACAGGGGGCCGGGGGGCTGAAGCTTTCTTT
CSVVTGGRGAEAFF
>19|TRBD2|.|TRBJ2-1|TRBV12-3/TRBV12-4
TGTGCCAGCAGTTCCTACGGGACTAGCGGGAGGGCCTCCTACAATGAGCAGTTCTTC
CASSSYGTSGRASYNEQFF
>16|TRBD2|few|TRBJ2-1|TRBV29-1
TGCAGCGTTGAAGGCGGGTTAGCGGGAGGTTACAATGAGCAGTTCTTC
CSVEGGLAGGYNEQFF
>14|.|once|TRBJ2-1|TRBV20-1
TGCAGTGCTAGAGCTGAAAACTCCTACAATGAGCAGTTCTTC
CSARAENSYNEQFF